Listed here are 22 T cell receptor beta chains from one sample, sequenced in a study of sequential checkpoint blockade in melanoma. Here immunoSEQ multiplex PCR was the method, and the copy in TCRdb shows in-frame clones only, minus some. Among roughly 18,000 clones listed, more than 55% were seen once. Sample treatment: randomized to nivolumab then ipilimumab (arm A) or the reverse (arm B). The input for sequencing was CD8+ T cells sorted from blood (inferred from file names), taken from a patient given nivolumab and ipilimumab in sequence. The receptors derive from a human donor with melanoma.

This chain uses TRBV7-3 with TRBJ1-1; D might be TRBD1 (5 bases). Germline CDR1 is SGHTA and CDR2 is FQGTGA. V lost 5 bases, J lost 1 base, and 8 bases lay in between. The CDR3 is 13 residues long. CDR3 residues: CASSHQGNTEAFF. The CDR3, as DNA: TGTGCCAGCAGCCACCAGGGGAACACTGAAGCTTTCTTT.

The sample holds a few counts of this clone. The CDR3 coding sequence is TGCGCCAGCAGCCTGGAGGGGGGGGTCGTCGAAAAACTGTTTTTT. Its translation is CASSLEGGVVEKLFF. The chain recombines TRBV5-1 with TRBJ1-4; possible D gene TRBD1, 6 bases. This CDR3 is built from 15 residues. In germline, CDR1 is SGHRS, CDR2 YFSETQ. V shed 4 bases and J shed 8 bases, with 18 bases lying between them.

The chain recombines TRBV5-6 with TRBJ2-7; TRBD2 agrees at 8 bases. The CDR3 loop spans 13 amino acids. V lost 3 bases, J lost 6 bases, and 5 bases stayed unmatched. The V gene's germline CDR1 is SGHDT and CDR2 YYEEEE. CDR3 in amino acids: CASSSGGGGEQYF. As DNA, the CDR3 is TGTGCCAGCAGCTCGGGAGGGGGAGGCGAGCAGTACTTC.

This clone has just a few counts. Germline and junction disagree at one end, which may indicate a read error. The rearrangement links TRBV5-8 to TRBJ1-4; D is ambiguous. This CDR3 spans 11 amino acids. Per germline, CDR1 SGHTS and CDR2 YDEGEE. In DNA, the CDR3 is TGTGCCAGCAGCTTGGGTGTCCCCGTCCTTTTT. Protein sequence: CASSLGVPVLF.

This clone has only a few counts. V is TRBV4-3 and J is TRBJ1-4; a possible D gene is TRBD1 (6 bases). The germline gives CDR1 LGHNA, CDR2 YSLEER. With 0 bases removed from V and 5 bases from J, the gap between germline ends came to 13 bases. CDR3 length equals 16 residues. The CDR3 spells CASSQDWGTRNEKLFF. CDR3 nucleotide sequence: TGCGCCAGCAGCCAAGATTGGGGGACAAGGAATGAAAAACTGTTTTTT.

The gene calls are TRBV9 and TRBJ2-1, with TRBD1 identical over 9 bases. V shed 3 bases and J 5 bases; nucleotides not matched to a gene: 6. The CDR3 contains 15 residues. Germline assignment: CDR1 SGDLS and CDR2 YYNGEE. CDR3 sequence reads: CASSATGTGHNEQFF. The CDR3 DNA sequence: TGTGCCAGCAGCGCGACCGGGACAGGGCACAATGAGCAGTTCTTC.

By its share, this clone is medium-sized. This chain links TRBV18 with TRBJ2-1; D is ambiguous. The CDR3 totals 16 residues. Germline CDR1 is KGHSH and CDR2 is LQKENI. V lost 2 bases and J 4 bases, leaving 15 bases between the germline ends. This CDR3 reads CASSPIALEQYNEQFF. As DNA, the CDR3 is TGTGCCAGCTCACCAATTGCTCTAGAGCAGTACAATGAGCAGTTCTTC.

The CDR3 region has the DNA TGCGCCAGCAGCCCGGGGGAGGGCGTCTCCTACGAGCAGTACTTC. It encodes CASSPGEGVSYEQYF. V and J are TRBV4-3 and TRBJ2-7; 7 nucleotides align to TRBD2. Unmatched junction bases numbered 6, after V lost 4 bases and J lost 0 bases. This CDR3 has 15 residues. The germline CDR1 and CDR2 sequences are LGHNA and YSLEER.

This chain connects TRBV5-6 to TRBJ2-7, with TRBD2 matching over 12 bases. The CDR3 is 15 residues long. Per germline, CDR1 SGHDT and CDR2 YYEEEE. Trimming removed 3 bases from V and 2 bases from J; junction bases left unmatched: 3. In DNA form, the CDR3 reads TGTGCCAGCAGCTGGACTAGCGGGACCCCCTACGAGCAGTACTTC. This sequence encodes CASSWTSGTPYEQYF.

This chain links TRBV4-3 with TRBJ2-7; possibly TRBD1 for D (6 bases). The CDR3 consists of 14 residues. The V gene's germline CDR1 is LGHNA and CDR2 YSLEER. The ends were cut back, 2 bases at V and 4 bases at J, with 12 bases in the middle. The CDR3 DNA reads TGCGCCAGCAGCCAAACGTCCAGGGGTTACGAGCAGTACTTC. Translating gives CASSQTSRGYEQYF.

This clone is medium-sized by share. The rearrangement links TRBV5-4 to TRBJ2-3; 10 positions agree with TRBD2. This CDR3 spans 17 amino acids. Trimming cost V 0 bases and J 2 bases; bases outside gene matches: 6. CDR1 is SGHNT and CDR2 is YYREEE in the germline V gene (reference sequence). The CDR3 spells CASSLELAGTLTDTQYF. For the CDR3, the DNA is TGTGCCAGCAGCTTGGAACTAGCGGGGACCCTCACAGATACGCAGTATTTT.

The chain recombines TRBV5-6 with TRBJ2-1; 12 nucleotides agree with TRBD2. In germline, CDR1 is SGHDT, CDR2 YYEEEE. After removal of 5 bases from V and 7 bases from J, the junction contained 13 bases not matched to a gene. This CDR3 spans 17 amino acids. The CDR3 sequence is CASRLTSGSPRGNEQFF. The CDR3 nucleotides are TGTGCCAGCAGGTTGACTAGCGGGAGCCCCAGGGGGAATGAGCAGTTCTTC.

This clone appeared once. The chain couples TRBV12-2 to TRBJ1-3; the D call in the table, TRBD1, was not verified against the DNA. TRBV12-2 represents a pseudogene. The CDR3 consists of 16 residues. In DNA, the CDR3 is TGTGCAAGTCGCTTGGCCTCCCGAAGGGGAAGAAACACCATATATTTT. The encoded protein is CASRLASRRGRNTIYF.

This sequence joins TRBV7-9 and TRBJ2-3, with D possibly matching TRBD2 (5 bases). The V and J ends lost 2 bases and 3 bases respectively, with 12 bases between them. This CDR3 is 15 amino acids long. The germline CDR1 and CDR2 sequences are SEHNR and FQNEAQ (reference sequence). CDR3 nucleotide sequence: TGTGCCAGCAGCTTACCTAGAGGGTTGACAGATACGCAGTATTTT. Translating gives CASSLPRGLTDTQYF.

This clone has just a few counts. The CDR3 region is CASSIGTGLNQPQHF. CDR3 nucleotide sequence: TGTGCCAGTAGTATAGGGACAGGACTTAATCAGCCCCAGCATTTT. The rearrangement links TRBV19 to TRBJ1-5; 7 positions agree with TRBD1. Germline CDR1 and CDR2: LNHDA and SQIVND (reference sequence). Losses at the gene ends were 1 base for V and 4 bases for J; bases not matched to a gene: 4. The CDR3 extends over 15 amino acids. Looking up the rest from reference TRBV19 and TRBJ1-5 gives the full variable domain: DGGITQSPKYLFRKEGQNVTLSCEQNLNHDAMYWYRQDPGQGLRLIYYSQIVNDFQKGDIAEGYSVSREKKESFPLTVTSAQKNPTAFYLCASSIGTGLNQPQHFGDGTRLSIL.

This chain joins TRBV5-6 and TRBJ2-7; 9 nucleotides line up with TRBD1. Germline CDR1 is SGHDT and CDR2 is YYEEEE. V lost 2 bases, J lost 4 bases, and 7 bases stayed unmatched. The length of the CDR3 is 15 residues. The CDR3 nucleotides read TGTGCCAGCAGCTTCTTGAGACAGGGGGTATACGAGCAGTACTTC. This sequence encodes CASSFLRQGVYEQYF.

This clone is categorized as medium-sized (0.01 to 0.1%). The gene calls are TRBV7-9 and TRBJ2-7, with D unresolved. The CDR3 is 14 residues long. CDR1 is SEHNR, CDR2 FQNEAQ, per germline (reference sequence). The germline V and J ends were trimmed by 4 bases and 3 bases, with 13 bases remaining between them. CDR3 residues: CASSSYGSFYEQYF. DNA of the CDR3: TGTGCCAGCAGCTCGTACGGGTCCTTCTACGAGCAGTACTTC.

V is TRBV6-5 and J is TRBJ1-1; TRBD1 is a possible D gene (6 bases). Trimming pared 8 bases from V and 5 bases from J, leaving 12 bases between. The CDR3 is 12 residues long. Germline CDR1 reads MNHEY; CDR2 reads SVGAGI. CDR3 in amino acids: CASSVGATEAFF. The DNA of the CDR3 is TGTGCCAGCTCAGTGGGGGCGACTGAAGCTTTCTTT.

As for this clone: Other DNA sequences in this sample translate to the same CDR3. The rearrangement uses TRBV2 and TRBJ1-1; 8 nucleotides agree with TRBD1. Per germline, CDR1 SNHLY and CDR2 FYNNEI. The CDR3 sequence is 17 residues long. V lost 3 bases to trimming and J lost 3 bases; unmatched junction nucleotides: 12. DNA for the CDR3: TGTGCCAGCAGTGAGCCCGACAGGGGAAGGAGGGACACTGAAGCTTTCTTT. It specifies CASSEPDRGRRDTEAFF.

The chain is built from TRBV19 and TRBJ2-5, with TRBD2 matching over 10 bases. The trim removed 5 bases at V and 5 bases at J, leaving 14 bases unmatched. This CDR3 comprises 17 residues. Germline CDR1 LNHDA, CDR2 SQIVND (reference sequence). DNA of the CDR3: TGTGCCAGTAGTCTTGCAATGAGGCTAGCGGGAGTGGAGACCCAGTACTTC. Translating it yields CASSLAMRLAGVETQYF.

The chain uses TRBV12-5 and TRBJ1-2; D is perhaps TRBD1 (6 bases). CDR3 length equals 14 residues. Trimming stripped 5 bases from V and 6 bases from J, with 16 bases between. Germline V gives CDR1 LGHNT, CDR2 FRNRAP. CDR3 region: CASGPGTIPNGYTF. CDR3 DNA sequence: TGTGCTAGTGGTCCCGGGACAATCCCAAATGGCTACACCTTC.

The V call is TRBV7-9, the J call TRBJ2-7, with 8 nucleotides matching TRBD1. This CDR3 is 16 amino acids long. Per germline, CDR1 SEHNR and CDR2 FQNEAQ (reference sequence). Unmatched junction bases numbered 18, after V lost 5 bases and J lost 9 bases. CDR3 sequence: CASSLPSGGAINVQYF. CDR3 DNA: TGTGCCAGCAGCCTCCCTTCAGGGGGCGCAATTAATGTGCAGTACTTC.